This T cell receptor (beta chain) came from a study of patients and donors after allogeneic stem cell transplantation. TCRdb re-derived calls from the RT-PCR reads in MiXCR, one entry per CDR3 protein. The sample holds approximately 220,000 distinct CDR3 sequences, roughly 38% seen once. Germline CDR1 DFQATT, CDR2 SNEGSKA (reference sequence). The CDR3 covers 13 residues. V gave up 0 bases and J gave up 4 bases, with 10 bases separating them. The clonotype comes from a human donor who was either an allogeneic HSCT recipient or a stem cell or donor lymphocyte infusion donor (not recorded which). It is not recorded whose cells these are; they may come from a transplant donor. The sequenced sample consisted of blood, either unsorted or a sorted T cell fraction (not recorded which). V usage is TRBV20-1 and J usage is TRBJ2-7, with a possible D match to TRBD1 (6 bases). For the CDR3, the DNA is TGCAGTGCTAGAGACCCACAGGGATACGAGCAGTACTTC. Its protein is CSARDPQGYEQYF.